The entry below gives a single T cell receptor (beta chain) sequence along with its context. Its antigen is not identified. A read error is likely here: a far larger clone is one base away. Assay used: immunoSEQ multiplex PCR; TCRdb lists only in-frame clones, some missing. The sample includes some 25,000 clones, roughly three quarters of them seen just once. This entry comes from a study of OX40 agonist ivuxolimab in advanced cancers. Regarding the study as a whole: The CD4+ and CD8+ T cells in the blood had expanded clonally by week 6 at 0.1 to 3.0 mg/kg.

Germline CDR1 is MRHNA and CDR2 is SNTAGT. The CDR3 spans 15 residues. The receptor was isolated from an adult with an advanced solid tumor such as melanoma, head and neck, liver or kidney cancer. V gene TRBV6-4 combines with J gene TRBJ2-1; 11 bases match TRBD2. Sequenced here: CD4+ or CD8+ T cells sorted from blood, sampled in a trial of the OX40 agonist ivuxolimab. The CDR3 DNA reads TGTGCCTGCAGTGCTCTAGCGGGGGGTTACAATGAGCAGTTCTTC. Its protein is CACSALAGGYNEQFF.